This TCR beta chain was obtained from a study of RUNX1 and TCR beta rearrangement in T-cell leukemia (dated by TCRdb to the early 2020s). With respect to the entire study: The study compared TCR beta rearrangements and CDR3 junctions in 13 to 15 T-ALLs carrying mono-allelic acquired RUNX1 mutations versus about 10 RUNX1 wildtype T-ALLs. RUNX1 mutation status of the T-ALL cases had been determined in an earlier study. To allow a comparison of D1 versus D2 segments, the RUNX1 wildtype T-ALLs were chosen so that each carried at least incomplete clonal TCR beta rearrangements. Human T-ALL TCR beta rearrangements were analyzed to compare with results from a Runx1 knockout mouse model. RUNX1 wildtype T-ALLs were matched for an immature maturation arrest stage, defined by absent cytoplasmic or surface TCR beta protein. TCR rearrangements were assessed by Genescan analysis after EuroClonality multiplex PCR on genomic DNA. The RUNX1-mutated T-ALLs covered a wider range of maturation arrest stages, including cases that were arrested before TCR beta rearrangement began. GRAALL-2003 and GRAALL-2005 were the multicentric trials. In the mutated group, all RUNX1 mutations were heterozygous, with approximately 10 located in the Runt homology domain and a few in the transactivation domain.

The library was built by means of PCR. These reads were obtained on an Illumina MiSeq. TCR beta DJ and VDJ rearrangements were characterized using next generation amplicon sequencing. In the paper's pipeline: The Vidjil software was applied to the amplicon sequencing data to identify clonal TCR beta rearrangements. TCR beta rearrangement characteristics were compared between RUNX1-mutated and wildtype groups using two-tailed Fisher exact tests. The public reads were quality trimmed at Q25 with fastp and then assembled into clones with MiXCR by TCRdb, keeping productive beta chains. A single entry per CDR3 protein holds the most common genes and DNA from its merged rows. The V and J calls come from TCRdb's annotation, not from the publication. The sample table records around 250 distinct CDR3 sequences; more than 25% of these occur just once. Of the sample, 88% falls within the top ten clones. This clonotype qualifies as medium-sized (0.01 to 0.1%). Its antigen is still unknown. Per-nucleotide qualities are absent, and no much larger clonotype sits a single base away.

Counted from cysteine to phenylalanine, this CDR3 has 15 amino acids. Only the CDR3 part of the read is kept: 45 bases, read in frame from the first base. Based on the germline V gene, the CDR1 and CDR2 sequences are LGHNA and YNFKEQ. V and J are trimmed by 3 bases and 2 bases, and the gene matches miss 6 bases of the junction. The paper's findings and limits, for the study overall: RUNX1-mutated and wildtype T-ALLs showed similar TCR beta J1 cluster usage, with no significant difference. In clonal rearrangements, TCR beta D1 segment usage was not significantly different between RUNX1-mutated (about 83%) and wildtype (around 61%) T-ALLs. Because too few clonal rearrangements were available, TCR beta CDR3 length and D segment truncation in T-ALLs could not be evaluated. Clonal TCR beta rearrangements were found in around 63% of RUNX1-mutated T-ALLs, which is fewer than the over 75% reported for T-ALL generally.

For oncotyping and quantification of minimal residual disease, T-ALL samples were taken at diagnosis from children and adults treated according to protocol. The receptor's source is a male donor with T-cell acute lymphoblastic leukemia. The chain uses TRBV4-2 and TRBJ2-7, and 8 bases in between align with TRBD1. The source material was blood. The CDR3 is CASSQSQGVPYEQYF. Read as DNA, the sequence is TGTGCCAGCAGCCAGTCACAGGGGGTTCCCTACGAGCAGTACTTC.